One sample yielded the 21 T cell receptor beta chains listed below, sequenced in a study of post-analysis software for immune sequencing data. Findings and caveats of the study: Patients showed TRBV5-6, TRBV5-1 and TRBV20-1 among four to six TRBV segments more frequent than in controls.

Carried by the TCR beta cDNA libraries were unique molecular identifiers. TCRdb re-derived calls from the PCR reads in MiXCR, one entry per CDR3 protein. The table records 400,000 to 500,000 distinct CDR3 sequences, 30% to 45% of them present only once. These receptors' antigens are unknown. The sequencing sample was made of blood. The receptor source for this set is a girl aged 2 to 9 with multiple sclerosis.

The rearrangement links TRBV12-5 to TRBJ1-4; D is unclear. This CDR3 spans 17 amino acids. Trimming shortened V by 1 base and J by 2 bases, and 14 bases separated the two germline ends. Germline lookup yields CDR1 LGHNT and CDR2 FRNRAP. The CDR3 DNA sequence: TGTGCTAGTGGTTTGGCCATCGAACAGCAGACTAATGAAAAACTGTTTTTT. It translates to CASGLAIEQQTNEKLFF.

A word on this clonotype: A read error may account for a junction end that differs from germline. The rearrangement uses TRBV14 and TRBJ2-1; no clear D gene. Germline values: CDR1 SGHDN, CDR2 FVKESK. CDR3 length: 18 amino acids. DNA of the CDR3: TGTGCCAACAGCCAAGATTTCCTCCTTCAAAGCTCCTACAATGAGCAGTTCTTC. Protein: CANSQDFLLQSSYNEQFF.

Only a few counts were recorded for this clonotype. This chain joins TRBV5-1 and TRBJ2-7, with 8 bases identical to TRBD1. Germline-derived CDR1 and CDR2 are SGHRS and YFSETQ. The CDR3 has 15 residues. The trim removed 1 base at V and 1 base at J, leaving 4 bases unmatched. CDR3 protein: CASSLSRGPSYEQYF. The CDR3 DNA sequence: TGCGCCAGCAGCTTGTCCAGGGGGCCATCCTACGAGCAGTACTTC. Drawing the rest from reference TRBV5-1 and TRBJ2-7, the complete variable domain is KAGVTQTPRYLIKTRGQQVTLSCSPISGHRSVSWYQQTPGQGLQFLFEYFSETQRNKGNFPGRFSGRQFSNSRSEMNVSTLELGDSALYLCASSLSRGPSYEQYFGPGTRLTVT.

This clonotype came up a few times. The chain uses TRBV5-1 and TRBJ2-3; TRBD2 is a possible D gene (5 bases). Trimming stripped 0 bases from V and 3 bases from J, with 14 bases between. CDR1 and CDR2 (germline): SGHRS, YFSETQ. This CDR3 spans 16 amino acids. The CDR3 DNA sequence: TGCGCCAGCAGCTTGGCTCCAGGAGGTATGACAGATACGCAGTATTTT. It specifies CASSLAPGGMTDTQYF.

The table lists this clonotype with a few counts. CDR3 residues: CASSYVILGQRNTEAFF. The CDR3 DNA reads as TGTGCCAGCAGTTACGTTATCTTGGGACAAAGGAACACTGAAGCTTTCTTT. The V call is TRBV6-5, the J call TRBJ1-1, with D possibly being TRBD1 (6 bases). With 2 bases removed from V and 1 base from J, the gap between germline ends came to 17 bases. The CDR3 covers 17 residues. Germline V gives CDR1 MNHEY, CDR2 SVGAGI.

This clonotype showed up many times. The rearrangement links TRBV3-1 to TRBJ2-5; TRBD2 matches 9 bases. The germline V gene has CDR1 LGHDT and CDR2 YNNKEL (reference sequence). The CDR3 is 17 amino acids. Trimming cost V 0 bases and J 1 base; bases outside gene matches: 6. The CDR3 sequence: CASSQEVAAGGQETQYF. CDR3 in DNA: TGTGCCAGCAGCCAAGAGGTTGCAGCGGGGGGCCAAGAGACCCAGTACTTC.

This clonotype has only a few counts. J is TRBJ2-7 and V is TRBV20-1; 7 bases are shared with TRBD2. The V gene end was trimmed by 2 bases and the J gene end by 1 base; junction bases not matched to a gene: 5. CDR1 is DFQATT and CDR2 is SNEGSKA in the germline V gene (reference sequence). This CDR3 has 14 amino acids. The CDR3 reads CSARKREASYEQYF. The CDR3 DNA is TGCAGTGCTAGAAAACGGGAGGCTTCCTACGAGCAGTACTTC.

This chain connects TRBV6-6 to TRBJ2-1; 14 nucleotides line up with TRBD2. The CDR3 runs 17 residues. Germline-derived CDR1 and CDR2 are MNHNY and SVGAGI (reference sequence). J gave up 5 bases and V 6 bases, and 9 bases lay outside the gene matches. The DNA for the CDR3 is TGTGCCAGCAGCCCCGGGACTAGCGGGGGAGTGAACAATGAGCAGTTCTTC. Translating it yields CASSPGTSGGVNNEQFF.

For this clonotype: Since a much larger clone is just one base distant, this may be a read error. The rearrangement uses TRBV29-1 and TRBJ2-1, with D perhaps matching TRBD2 (6 bases). Germline V gives CDR1 SQVTM, CDR2 ANQGSEA. The CDR3 runs 14 residues. The CDR3 here is CSLTSLSSHNEQFF. Here the CDR3 DNA reads TGCAGCTTAACTAGCTTATCCTCCCACAATGAGCAGTTCTTC.

Concerning this clonotype itself: This could be a read error, since a much larger clone is one nucleotide away. The V gene is TRBV20-1, the J gene TRBJ1-5; 10 bases are a match to TRBD1. Unmatched junction bases numbered 16, after V lost 7 bases and J lost 1 base. The CDR3 is made up of 18 amino acids. Germline V lookup: CDR1 DFQATT, CDR2 SNEGSKA (reference sequence). CDR3 in amino acids: CSDPPRSGTGESNQPQHF. The DNA of the CDR3 is TGCAGTGATCCGCCCCGATCCGGGACAGGGGAAAGCAATCAGCCCCAGCATTTT.

The table lists this clonotype with a few counts. This chain links TRBV7-2 with TRBJ2-1; possible D gene TRBD2, 5 bases. This CDR3 contains 15 residues. Per germline, CDR1 SGHTA and CDR2 FQGNSA. V lost 5 bases and J lost 3, with 14 bases in between. The CDR3 protein is CASSREGFNYNEQFF. The CDR3 DNA reads TGTGCCAGCAGCAGAGAGGGTTTTAACTACAATGAGCAGTTCTTC.

This clonotype came up a few times. The chain carries TRBV7-3 and TRBJ2-5; 8 bases match TRBD2. V lost 3 bases to trimming and J lost 5 bases; unmatched junction nucleotides: 11. Germline V gene sequence: CDR1 SGHTA, CDR2 FQGTGA. The CDR3 is 16 amino acids. CDR3 bases: TGTGCCAGCAGCTTGGGTCCTCGGGGGGGGCGGGAGACCCAGTACTTC. It is translated as CASSLGPRGGRETQYF.

A word on this clonotype: Germline and junction disagree at one end, which may indicate a read error. The rearrangement uses TRBV7-6 and TRBJ2-1; the D is unclear. CDR3 length: 12 amino acids. The germline CDR1 and CDR2 sequences are SGHVS and FNYEAQ. The CDR3 region is CASSLSGNGQFF. The DNA of the CDR3 is TGTGCCAGCAGCTTATCGGGCAATGGGCAGTTCTTC.

This clonotype showed up just a few times. The CDR3 protein is CASSLLVTGTQYF. In nucleotides, the CDR3 is TGTGCCAGCAGTTTATTGGTGACGGGGACCCAGTACTTC. The J gene is TRBJ2-5, the V gene TRBV28; D is undetermined. The CDR3 runs 13 residues. Trimming shortened V by 1 base and J by 7 bases, and 10 bases separated the two germline ends. The V gene's germline CDR1 is MDHEN and CDR2 SYDVKM.

The V and J genes are TRBV6-5 and TRBJ1-2; TRBD1 matches at 8 bases. CDR1 is MNHEY, CDR2 SVGAGI, per germline. With V trimmed by 7 bases and J by 6 bases, 4 bases remained unmatched. The CDR3 extends over 12 amino acids. The CDR3 protein is CASKDRVDGYTF. Written as DNA, the CDR3 is TGTGCCAGCAAGGACAGGGTGGATGGCTACACCTTC.

This chain uses TRBV15 with TRBJ2-4, with 7 bases fitting TRBD2. Germline lookup yields CDR1 LNHNV and CDR2 YYDKDF (reference sequence). CDR3 size: 13 residues. V shed 0 bases and J 13 bases; nucleotides not matched to a gene: 6. The CDR3 nucleotides are TGTGCCACCAGCAGAGATCGTGGGAGGGAGCAGTACTTC. The encoded protein is CATSRDRGREQYF.

With respect to this clonotype: Compared with germline, one end of the junction differs, possibly owing to a read error. The chain recombines TRBV6-5 with TRBJ2-7; maybe TRBD2 (6 bases). The CDR3 extends over 15 amino acids. Germline V gene data show CDR1 as MNHEY and CDR2 as SVGAGI. The CDR3 protein is CASSSPRRGSYGQYF. In DNA, the CDR3 is TGTGCCAGCAGTAGCCCCCGCCGGGGGTCCTACGGGCAGTACTTC.

The gene calls are TRBV5-1 and TRBJ2-3; D perhaps matches TRBD2 (5 bases). The V end was cut by 3 bases, the J end by 4 bases, with 15 bases between. This CDR3 comprises 15 residues. Germline V CDR1 and CDR2: SGHRS, YFSETQ. The CDR3 region is CASSSDGGRPDTQYF. The CDR3 region has the DNA TGCGCCAGCAGCTCCGACGGAGGCCGCCCAGATACGCAGTATTTT.

The sample holds a few counts of this clonotype. The CDR3 sequence is CASSQAGDSNEQFF. Here the CDR3 DNA reads TGTGCCAGCAGCCAAGCGGGAGACAGCAATGAGCAGTTCTTC. The chain uses TRBV3-1 and TRBJ2-1; D is perhaps TRBD2 (6 bases). The V gene's germline CDR1 is LGHDT and CDR2 YNNKEL (reference sequence). With 1 base removed from V and 6 bases from J, the gap between germline ends came to 10 bases. The CDR3 extends over 14 amino acids.

A few counts support this clonotype. The gene calls are TRBV29-1 and TRBJ2-7; no clear D gene. Germline V gene lookup returns CDR1 SQVTM and CDR2 ANQGSEA. The CDR3 has 12 residues. The V end lost 4 bases, the J end lost 3 bases, and 10 bases lay between the germline ends. The CDR3 sequence is CSVVGNRYEQYF. CDR3 sequence (DNA): TGCAGCGTTGTAGGGAATCGCTACGAGCAGTACTTC.

The CDR3 protein is CASSPHGQIGTDTQYF. The CDR3, as DNA: TGTGCCAGCAGCCCCCATGGTCAGATTGGCACAGATACGCAGTATTTT. The rearrangement links TRBV9 to TRBJ2-3; D is unresolved. Looked up from germline, CDR1 is SGDLS and CDR2 is YYNGEE. This CDR3 is built from 16 residues. The ends were cut back, 4 bases at V and 1 base at J, with 16 bases in the middle.